This T cell receptor beta chain was obtained from a study of shared clonotypes between healthy human individuals (dated by TCRdb to 2019 to 2021). Describing the broader study: A couple of women and a few men aged 18 to 49 years were included in the cohort. Per donor, leukapheresis produced somewhere between about 0.94 and 8.9 billion PBMCs. For each donor, CD4 naive and CD4 memory were each given three plates, CD8 naive was given two plates, and CD8 memory was given one plate. To increase sequencing depth and limit assay-specific biases, TCR repertoire library preparation and sequencing were carried out by different laboratories using diverse techniques. To estimate repertoire size and how much clonotype sharing occurs between individuals, the study deeply sequenced the blood TCR repertoires of roughly 5 healthy adults.

Trimming costs V 3 bases and J 1 base, and their ends lie 10 bases apart. Including the terminal cysteine and phenylalanine, the CDR3 comprises 14 residues. CDR3 DNA only is kept here, 42 bases in frame from base 1. CDR1 SGDLS and CDR2 YYNGEE are derived from the germline V gene. CD8 naive samples were CD45RO-negative cells positively selected for CCR7, giving a CD45RA+CCR7+ population that excluded TemRA cells. Healthy HIV-negative adults with no recently reported acute infections or vaccinations were included as donors. Every donor was a Caucasian adult residing in Nashville, Tennessee, USA. After blood collection by leukapheresis, PBMCs were isolated using Ficoll-Histopaque density gradient centrifugation and then cryopreserved in the vapor phase of liquid nitrogen. Purity and quantity of every magnetically sorted T cell population were checked by analytical flow cytometry. Each sorted fraction had its genomic DNA isolated and then quantified by UV absorbance on a Nanodrop 2000c.

With respect to this clone: The clone's antigen remains unknown. The record has no base qualities; no much larger clone is one base away.

Here is what the overall study found, with its caveats: Sharing across a few donors was observed for approximately 5% of naive CD4, 3% to 3.5% of naive CD8, 2% to 2.5% of memory CD4, and less than 0.45% of memory CD8 clonotypes. Based on pairwise subsampling, the degree of clonotype sharing among donors was expected to be affected by sequencing depth. Rarefaction of sorted-subset datasets indicated incomplete sequencing despite the large sequencing depth. Larger estimated clonotype richness was generally found for naive subsets than for memory subsets. Higher generation probabilities were observed for clonotypes shared by all four sorted-subset donors than for non-shared clonotypes. Sampling was restricted to blood, and TCR repertoires in tissues likely differ from the TCR repertoires found in blood. Because the study included a small number of donors, the genetic and exposure-history diversity represented was limited.

Using the deep immunoSEQ assay, TCR CDR3 regions were amplified from genomic DNA by multiplex PCR. For each cell subset, the extracted genomic DNA was distributed evenly across all wells of several immunoSEQ 96-well plates, and each plate served as one replicate. For sorted subsets, each replicate PCR was loaded with roughly 200 ng genomic DNA, equivalent to 32,000 or so T cell genomes. Purified libraries were quantified with a Qubit 3.0 fluorometer, sized on a Bioanalyzer 2100, and re-quantified with the KAPA Library Quantification kit. Every immunoSEQ 96-well plate was sequenced on a dedicated single-read 150-cycle Illumina NextSeq 550 flow cell. In the original analysis: Because only junctional sequences without quality scores were contained in the immunoSEQ output, filtering matching that applied to full-length reads could not be performed. Sequences were annotated with PyIR, a Python wrapper for IgBLAST v1.9, and V/J genes and CDR3 were assigned using IMGT germline references. Reads were removed for weak V/J assignments (E-value above 1e-6), missing CDR3, stop codons, out-of-frame junctions, or ambiguous translated residues. V3J clonotypes were defined as sequences sharing an identical inferred V gene, J gene, and CDR3 amino acid sequence. Percentage overlap between repertoires was calculated by dividing the number of shared unique clonotypes by the size of the smaller repertoire. Richness of each repertoire was evaluated using RTK rarefaction, the Chao1 estimator, and Recon v2.1 estimates of unobserved clonotypes. OLGA was used to compute generation probabilities for all TCRbeta clonotypes that the gDNA method yielded from a handful of donors. Held by TCRdb, this immuneACCESS table contains in-frame sequences only and omits some clones. Under half of the omission traces to an unresolved V gene where checked; the cause of the rest is unknown. The V and J calls and clone size are taken from that table; D and trimming were inferred from the DNA. The sample profile shows hundreds of thousands of clones; approximately 90% of them were found once. Approximately 24% of the sample goes to the ten largest clones.

Sequences were obtained from naive CD8+ T cells sorted from blood. The cell subset or site label of this sample denotes: CD45RA+CCR7+. The origin of this receptor is a man aged 30-40 years in good health. Recombination joined TRBV9 with TRBJ2-5, and the D gene may be TRBD2, 6 bases matching. The CDR3 here reads CASSGGGAQETQYF. Here is the DNA: TGTGCCAGCAGCGGTGGAGGGGCCCAAGAGACCCAGTACTTC.